Below are 27 T cell receptor beta chains sequenced from a single sample in a study of blood T cell repertoires in COVID-19 (dated by TCRdb to 2018 to 2021). To prepare the library, the immunoSEQ multiplex PCR assay was applied. TCRdb took over this immuneACCESS table, retaining in-frame rearrangements with V and J assigned. Such tables are incomplete; in checked studies, under half of the missing clones stem from an unresolved V gene, and the remainder is unexplained. This sample is represented by 70,000 to 95,000 clones; around 92% of them were singletons. The biggest ten clones account for approximately 6.3% of the sample. Sequencing was performed on peripheral blood. All receptors come from a woman aged 60-75 years with active COVID-19.

The chain links TRBV18 to TRBJ1-1, with D unresolved. The CDR3 is made up of 14 amino acids. Germline-derived CDR1 and CDR2 are KGHSH and LQKENI. V was trimmed by 4 bases and J by 1 base, leaving 10 bases between them. The CDR3 loop is CASSLLPENTEAFF. The CDR3 DNA sequence: TGTGCCAGCTCACTCCTCCCAGAGAACACTGAAGCTTTCTTT.

This clone was detected only a few times. The rearrangement uses TRBV28 and TRBJ1-5; maybe TRBD1 (5 bases). Trimming left V 4 bases short and J 6 bases short, with 19 bases between. Germline assignment: CDR1 MDHEN and CDR2 SYDVKM. This CDR3 contains 16 residues. The CDR3: CASSSKRQGLGQPQHF. CDR3 coding DNA: TGTGCCAGCAGTTCGAAACGGCAGGGTTTGGGTCAGCCCCAGCATTTT.

The V call is TRBV30, the J call TRBJ1-5, with 8 bases identical to TRBD1. There are 14 residues in the CDR3. J lost 7 bases, V lost 2 bases, and 7 bases had no gene match. In germline, CDR1 is GTSNPN, CDR2 SVGIG (reference sequence). In DNA form, the CDR3 reads TGTGCCTGGAGTCCTACAGGGGGAAGGCAGCCCCAGCATTTT. Residues: CAWSPTGGRQPQHF.

V usage is TRBV27 and J usage is TRBJ2-1; 10 bases are shared with TRBD2. There are 14 residues in the CDR3. Germline CDR1 reads MNHEY; CDR2 reads SMNVEV (reference sequence). V was clipped by 7 bases and J by 11 bases; unmatched bases: 11. CDR3 amino acids: CASIQAGGGLKQFF. For the CDR3, the DNA is TGTGCCAGCATTCAAGCGGGAGGGGGTTTGAAGCAGTTCTTC.

The gene calls are TRBV5-1 and TRBJ2-1; TRBD2 aligns across 7 bases. Unmatched junction bases numbered 7, after V lost 4 bases and J lost 0 bases. Germline values: CDR1 SGHRS, CDR2 YFSETQ. The CDR3 spans 16 residues. DNA of the CDR3: TGCGCCAGCAGCCCTTCTAGCGGTGGCTCCTACAATGAGCAGTTCTTC. Protein product: CASSPSSGGSYNEQFF.

The chain couples TRBV10-2 to TRBJ2-2; D might be TRBD2 (5 bases). V lost 3 bases, J lost 6 bases, and 8 bases lay in between. CDR1 is WSHSY, CDR2 SAAADI, per germline. The CDR3 extends over 13 amino acids. CDR3 region: CASSDTGAGELFF. CDR3 coding DNA: TGCGCCAGCAGTGATACCGGGGCCGGGGAGCTGTTTTTT.

The V and J genes are TRBV20-1 and TRBJ2-7, with 7 nucleotides matching TRBD2. CDR1 is DFQATT and CDR2 is SNEGSKA in the germline V gene (reference sequence). The CDR3 length is 12 residues. V trimming: 3 bases; J trimming: 3 bases; junction bases outside the gene matches: 2. CDR3 DNA sequence: TGCAGTGCTAGTGCTAGCGGCTACGAGCAGTACTTC. Translation: CSASASGYEQYF.

The chain carries TRBV2 and TRBJ2-7, with 14 bases identical to TRBD2. Per germline, CDR1 SNHLY and CDR2 FYNNEI. Losses at the gene ends were 5 bases for V and 7 bases for J; bases not matched to a gene: 7. This CDR3 contains 15 residues. The CDR3 here is CASSPGLAGEREQYF. The CDR3 DNA reads as TGTGCCAGCAGTCCGGGACTAGCGGGAGAAAGAGAGCAGTACTTC.

The chain recombines TRBV9 with TRBJ1-1; D gene unclear. CDR3 length: 15 amino acids. Germline V CDR1 and CDR2: SGDLS, YYNGEE. With 0 bases removed from V and 4 bases from J, the gap between germline ends came to 13 bases. The CDR3, as DNA: TGTGCCAGCAGCGTAGACCTTTCTGAGGGCACTGAAGCTTTCTTT. Protein product: CASSVDLSEGTEAFF.

The J gene is TRBJ1-6, the V gene TRBV28; 10 bases agree with TRBD1. The CDR3 covers 16 residues. J lost 14 bases, V lost 5 bases, and 15 bases had no gene match. In germline, CDR1 is MDHEN, CDR2 SYDVKM. This chain's CDR3 is CASSTPGGTGVNTLHF. The CDR3 nucleotides read TGTGCCAGCAGTACCCCAGGCGGGACAGGGGTCAACACCCTCCACTTT.

V is TRBV7-2 and J is TRBJ1-1; D possibly corresponds to TRBD1 (5 bases). V was trimmed by 6 bases and J by 1 base, leaving 12 bases between them. CDR1 is SGHTA, CDR2 FQGNSA, per germline. The CDR3 is 14 residues long. The CDR3, as DNA: TGTGCCAGCAGTCGAAACGGGGGGAACACTGAAGCTTTCTTT. This sequence encodes CASSRNGGNTEAFF. Based on the CDR3 plus reference TRBV7-2 and TRBJ1-1, the full variable domain is GAGVSQSPSNKVTEKGKDVELRCDPISGHTALYWYRQSLGQGLEFLIYFQGNSAPDKSGLPSDRFSAERTGGSVSTLTIQRTQQEDSAVYLCASSRNGGNTEAFFGQGTRLTVV.

The rearrangement uses TRBV6-1 and TRBJ2-4, with a weak D call TRBD2 (6 bases). V was cut by 3 bases and J by 1 base, with 7 bases left in between. Germline CDR1 reads MNHNS; CDR2 reads SASEGT. CDR3 size: 14 residues. The CDR3 coding sequence is TGTGCCAGCAGTGATGGAGGGGCCAAAAACATTCAGTACTTC. Translating it yields CASSDGGAKNIQYF.

J is TRBJ1-2 and V is TRBV6-6; 9 bases match TRBD1. Germline CDR1 and CDR2: MNHNY and SVGAGI (reference sequence). With 6 bases clipped from V and 5 bases from J, the junction kept 4 bases outside the gene matches. This CDR3 region has 13 residues. The DNA for the CDR3 is TGTGCCAGCAGCCTACAGGGGGCATATGGCTACACCTTC. This encodes CASSLQGAYGYTF.

The chain couples TRBV28 to TRBJ1-1, with D unclear. This CDR3 contains 15 residues. V was cut by 7 bases and J by 1 base, with 16 bases left in between. The germline CDR1 and CDR2 sequences are MDHEN and SYDVKM. CDR3: CASTPRSRQNTEAFF. CDR3 sequence (DNA): TGTGCCAGCACTCCTAGGTCGCGGCAGAACACTGAAGCTTTCTTT.

The rearrangement links TRBV9 to TRBJ2-3; a weak D match, TRBD1 (6 bases). Germline CDR1 is SGDLS and CDR2 is YYNGEE. V lost 4 bases to trimming and J lost 5 bases, with 17 bases between them. CDR3 length: 15 amino acids. CDR3 protein: CASSPGRGAGDTQYF. CDR3 nucleotide sequence: TGTGCCAGCAGCCCCGGCAGGGGCGCGGGAGATACGCAGTATTTT.

The count of this clone is one. V usage is TRBV6-5 and J usage is TRBJ1-2; possibly TRBD1 for D (6 bases). V dropped 6 bases and J dropped 0 bases, with 11 bases sitting between them. The CDR3 length is 14 residues. From germline, CDR1 is MNHEY and CDR2 SVGAGI. This chain's CDR3 is CASRRQETNYGYTF. The CDR3 DNA reads as TGTGCCAGCAGGAGACAGGAGACTAACTATGGCTACACCTTC.

DNA for the CDR3: TGTGCCAGCAGCCCCGGGCCCGCGGGAACTGAAGCTTTCTTT. Translation gives CASSPGPAGTEAFF. This chain connects TRBV3-1 (or the pseudogene TRBV3-2) to TRBJ1-1; no clear D gene. CDR1 is LGHDT, CDR2 YNNKEL, per germline (reference sequence). V was shortened by 4 bases and J by 5 bases, with 14 bases between the two germline ends. The CDR3 totals 14 residues.

The rearrangement uses TRBV6-6 and TRBJ2-3; 7 positions agree with TRBD2. V gave up 2 bases and J gave up 2 bases; unmatched junction bases: 4. This CDR3 region has 15 residues. Per the germline V gene, CDR1 is MNHNY and CDR2 is SVGAGI (reference sequence). This CDR3 is CASSYMGGTTDTQYF. CDR3 nucleotide sequence: TGTGCCAGCAGTTACATGGGGGGGACCACAGATACGCAGTATTTT.

In its sample, this clone ranks as medium-sized. The CDR3: CASSPGSPGELFF. The CDR3 nucleotides are TGTGCCAGCAGTCCCGGGAGTCCCGGGGAGCTGTTTTTT. This chain links TRBV27 with TRBJ2-2; D is possibly TRBD2 (6 bases). V was trimmed by 5 bases and J by 6 bases, leaving 10 bases between them. The CDR3 has 13 amino acids. Germline V gene sequence: CDR1 MNHEY, CDR2 SMNVEV (reference sequence).

The chain uses TRBV5-4 and TRBJ2-7; 15 bases match TRBD2. CDR3 size: 16 residues. The V segment lost 4 bases and the J segment 7 bases; nucleotides outside the gene matches: 9. Germline lookup yields CDR1 SGHNT and CDR2 YYREEE (reference sequence). As DNA, the CDR3 is TGTGCCAGCAGCGCTGGACTAGCGGGAGGGCCGCAAGAGCAGTACTTC. This encodes CASSAGLAGGPQEQYF. Full variable domain (missing parts from reference TRBV5-4 and TRBJ2-7): ETGVTQSPTHLIKTRGQQVTLRCSSQSGHNTVSWYQQALGQGPQFIFQYYREEENGRGNFPPRFSGLQFPNYSSELNVNALELDDSALYLCASSAGLAGGPQEQYFGPGTRLTVT.

The sample holds one count of this clone. V and J are TRBV7-9 and TRBJ1-1, with D tentatively TRBD1 (5 bases). Trimming removed 5 bases from V and 0 bases from J, with 13 bases in between. Looked up from germline, CDR1 is SEHNR and CDR2 is FQNEAQ (reference sequence). The CDR3 extends over 15 amino acids. The CDR3 here is CASSLVGHLNTEAFF. In DNA, the CDR3 is TGTGCCAGCAGCCTAGTCGGACACTTGAACACTGAAGCTTTCTTT.

The J gene is TRBJ1-4, the V gene TRBV2, with D perhaps TRBD1 (5 bases). The CDR3 contains 12 residues. The ends were cut back, 7 bases at V and 8 bases at J, with 11 bases in the middle. Per the germline V gene, CDR1 is SNHLY and CDR2 is FYNNEI. The CDR3 loop is CASTGGEEKLFF. The CDR3 DNA follows: TGTGCCAGCACGGGGGGAGAGGAAAAACTGTTTTTT.

The chain recombines TRBV24-1 with TRBJ2-2; possibly TRBD1 for D (7 bases). V lost 4 bases and J 5 bases, leaving 10 bases between the germline ends. Germline CDR1 reads KGHDR; CDR2 reads SFDVKD. CDR3 size: 14 residues. CDR3 in DNA: TGTGCCACCAGTGAACAGGGGAGGACCGGGGAGCTGTTTTTT. Residues: CATSEQGRTGELFF.

The chain uses TRBV4-2 and TRBJ2-7; maybe TRBD1 (7 bases). CDR3 length: 16 amino acids. The V gene lost 0 bases and the J gene lost 3 bases, with 15 bases spanning the gap. CDR1 LGHNA and CDR2 YNFKEQ come from the germline V gene. CDR3 coding DNA: TGTGCCAGCAGCCAAGAAGGGGGGACAGAGAACTACGAGCAGTACTTC. As protein: CASSQEGGTENYEQYF.

V and J are TRBV28 and TRBJ2-3, with TRBD1 matching over 7 bases. V trimming: 7 bases; J trimming: 0 bases; junction bases outside the gene matches: 13. The V gene's germline CDR1 is MDHEN and CDR2 SYDVKM. The CDR3 is made up of 17 amino acids. Here the CDR3 DNA reads TGTGCCAGCAAGAACCGGGACAGAATAACTAGCACAGATACGCAGTATTTT. Translating gives CASKNRDRITSTDTQYF. Filled out from reference TRBV28 and TRBJ2-3, the complete variable domain reads DVKVTQSSRYLVKRTGEKVFLECVQDMDHENMFWYRQDPGLGLRLIYFSYDVKMKEKGDIPEGYSVSREKKERFSLILESASTNQTSMYLCASKNRDRITSTDTQYFGPGTRLTVL.

The chain couples TRBV28 to TRBJ1-5; 7 bases fit TRBD1. This CDR3 comprises 14 residues. With V trimmed by 7 bases and J by 4 bases, 7 bases remained unmatched. From germline, CDR1 is MDHEN and CDR2 SYDVKM. The CDR3 region is CASNRQGGNQPQHF. CDR3 in DNA: TGTGCCAGCAACCGACAGGGAGGTAATCAGCCCCAGCATTTT.

The gene calls are TRBV28 and TRBJ1-1; the match to TRBD1 covers 10 bases. V shed 4 bases and J 11 bases; nucleotides not matched to a gene: 10. The CDR3 runs 14 residues. Germline V gene data show CDR1 as MDHEN and CDR2 as SYDVKM. CDR3 coding DNA: TGTGCCAGCAGTTCCACGAATGACAGGGGGCATGCTTTCTTT. Amino acids: CASSSTNDRGHAFF. Based on the CDR3 plus reference TRBV28 and TRBJ1-1, the full variable domain is DVKVTQSSRYLVKRTGEKVFLECVQDMDHENMFWYRQDPGLGLRLIYFSYDVKMKEKGDIPEGYSVSREKKERFSLILESASTNQTSMYLCASSSTNDRGHAFFGQGTRLTVV.